Below, 12 T cell receptor beta chains from the same sample are listed, as sequenced in a study of T-cell reconstitution after alpha-beta-depleted transplantation in children. As it was prepared, the TCRbeta library received unique molecular identifiers. TCRdb reanalysed the PCR reads using MiXCR and keeps one entry per CDR3 protein. The data hold some 200,000 distinct CDR3 sequences, with 13% to 15% observed a single time. Sequenced material: PBMCs from the stem cell graft donor, taken from the stem cell graft. These receptors all stem from a human donor who donated a stem cell graft to a child with acute lymphoblastic leukemia.

At least ten counts were recorded for this clonotype. The chain joins TRBV28 to TRBJ2-1; the match to TRBD2 covers 8 bases. V trimming: 6 bases; J trimming: 7 bases; junction bases outside the gene matches: 11. CDR3 size: 15 residues. Per germline, CDR1 MDHEN and CDR2 SYDVKM. The CDR3 region is CASSTIAGLENEQFF. CDR3 nucleotide sequence: TGTGCCAGCAGCACCATAGCGGGATTGGAGAATGAGCAGTTCTTC.

This clonotype was seen many times. V usage is TRBV12-3 or TRBV12-4 and J usage is TRBJ1-1; 8 bases map to TRBD1. The CDR3 length is 17 residues. V gave up 1 base and J gave up 0 bases; unmatched junction bases: 7. For the CDR3, the DNA is TGTGCCAGCAGTTTAGTCATTCAGGGGGCAGTGAACACTGAAGCTTTCTTT. Protein sequence: CASSLVIQGAVNTEAFF.

This clonotype was seen at least ten times. The rearrangement links TRBV5-5 to TRBJ2-3; perhaps TRBD2 as D (6 bases). The V end lost 4 bases, the J end lost 0 bases, and 21 bases lay between the germline ends. The CDR3 totals 18 residues. CDR1 and CDR2 (germline): SGHKS, YYEKEE (reference sequence). As DNA, the CDR3 is TGTGCCAGCAGCCCACTTCCAACGCGCGGGGCTAGCACAGATACGCAGTATTTT. Translation gives CASSPLPTRGASTDTQYF. Using reference TRBV5-5 and TRBJ2-3 for the parts outside the CDR3, the full variable domain is DAGVTQSPTHLIKTRGQQVTLRCSPISGHKSVSWYQQVLGQGPQFIFQYYEKEERGRGNFPDRFSARQFPNYSSELNVNALLLGDSALYLCASSPLPTRGASTDTQYFGPGTRLTVL.

The sample holds a few counts of this clonotype. The rearrangement uses TRBV20-1 and TRBJ2-6, with D uncertain. The V gene's germline CDR1 is DFQATT and CDR2 SNEGSKA (reference sequence). Trimming shortened V by 0 bases and J by 0 bases, and 9 bases separated the two germline ends. The CDR3 extends over 16 amino acids. The chain's CDR3 is CSARDLRSSGANVLTF. The CDR3 DNA reads TGCAGTGCTAGAGATCTACGGAGCTCTGGGGCCAACGTCCTGACTTTC.

This clonotype came up many times. DNA of the CDR3: TGTGCCAGCAACCCCTACGGGTTGGGGCAGAGGCCTGAAGCTTTCTTT. This codes for CASNPYGLGQRPEAFF. This chain joins TRBV12-3 or TRBV12-4 and TRBJ1-1, with D possibly matching TRBD1 (5 bases). This CDR3 is built from 16 residues. V lost 7 bases to trimming and J lost 6 bases, with 24 bases between them.

This clonotype was observed a few times. This chain joins TRBV10-3 and TRBJ1-1, with a tentative D call TRBD1 (5 bases). The CDR3 covers 12 residues. The V gene's germline CDR1 is ENHRY and CDR2 SYGVKD. Trimming took off 9 bases at V and 2 bases at J, with 10 bases between the two ends. For the CDR3, the DNA is TGTGCCATAGGGACTGACAACACTGAAGCTTTCTTT. It yields the protein CAIGTDNTEAFF.

At least ten counts were recorded for this clonotype. The chain carries TRBV12-3 or TRBV12-4 and TRBJ2-5, with 7 bases lining up with TRBD2. The trim removed 4 bases at V and 7 bases at J, leaving 9 bases unmatched. The CDR3 totals 14 residues. The DNA of the CDR3 is TGTGCCAGCAGTTCCGGGACTACCCGGGGGACCCAGTACTTC. Translating it yields CASSSGTTRGTQYF.

This clonotype was counted a few times. CDR3 sequence: CASIGTGIGGTEAFF. The DNA of the CDR3 is TGTGCCAGCATCGGGACAGGGATTGGGGGCACTGAAGCTTTCTTT. The V and J genes are TRBV27 and TRBJ1-1, with 9 positions matching TRBD1. The germline V gene encodes CDR1 MNHEY and CDR2 SMNVEV (reference sequence). Trimming cost V 7 bases and J 4 bases; bases outside gene matches: 10. This CDR3 is built from 15 residues.

This clonotype was seen ten or more times. The chain couples TRBV12-3 or TRBV12-4 to TRBJ1-1, with D unclear. Trimming took off 10 bases at V and 4 bases at J, with 13 bases between the two ends. The CDR3 is 12 residues long. CDR3 amino acids: CATVARSTEAFF. The CDR3 DNA is TGTGCCACCGTTGCCAGGAGCACTGAAGCTTTCTTT.

The sample holds many counts of this clonotype. The chain's CDR3 is CASSQDRRGPYEQYF. CDR3 sequence (DNA): TGCGCCAGCAGCCAAGATAGGCGGGGGCCCTACGAGCAGTACTTC. V is TRBV4-1 and J is TRBJ2-7; D might be TRBD2 (7 bases). Germline CDR1 is MGHRA and CDR2 is YSYEKL. The CDR3 length is 15 residues. V was pared by 0 bases and J by 2 bases, with 11 bases between.

In its sample, this clonotype was seen many times. This chain joins TRBV29-1 and TRBJ1-1; D remains ambiguous. The germline V gene has CDR1 SQVTM and CDR2 ANQGSEA. This CDR3 is 12 amino acids long. Trimming took 5 bases from V and 2 from J, leaving 9 bases between them. The CDR3 coding sequence is TGCAGCGTTACAGACATTAACACTGAAGCTTTCTTT. Its translation is CSVTDINTEAFF.

DNA of the CDR3: TGTGCCAGCAGCCGGACCCGGGACCAGACCAATGAGCAGTTCTTC. Protein: CASSRTRDQTNEQFF. The chain is built from TRBV5-5 and TRBJ2-1; D may correspond to TRBD1 or TRBD2 (5 bases each). This CDR3 comprises 15 residues. Germline CDR1 SGHKS, CDR2 YYEKEE (reference sequence). The V end lost 4 bases, the J end lost 6 bases, and 17 bases lay between the germline ends. Drawing the rest from reference TRBV5-5 and TRBJ2-1, the complete variable domain is DAGVTQSPTHLIKTRGQQVTLRCSPISGHKSVSWYQQVLGQGPQFIFQYYEKEERGRGNFPDRFSARQFPNYSSELNVNALLLGDSALYLCASSRTRDQTNEQFFGPGTRLTVL.